This T cell receptor (beta chain) is drawn from a study of T cell responses to AZD1222 COVID-19 vaccine listed by TCRdb under 2021. With regard to the full study: TCR sequencing was performed for 230 to 250 trial participants, of whom around 200 were given two doses of AZD1222 and around 26 were given two doses of MenACWY control vaccine. Trial participants were enrolled by age into subgroups of 18-55, 56-69 and 70-plus years, and about 150, 27 and 61 TCR-sequenced participants, respectively, were included in these subgroups. What the research found in general, with its limitations: The whole spike protein was spanned by vaccine-associated CD4 TCRs, and dominant responses were seen in regions 160-218 and 743-854. Because no day 14 peak-response samples were available, repertoires were characterized only after the peak T cell response. Reportedly, almost half of the unique spike-specific TCRs recognized epitopes lying outside the regions that are mutated in the B.1.351 and B.1.1.7 variants. Only six AZD1222 recipients were SARS-CoV-2 seropositive at baseline, limiting conclusions about previously exposed vaccinees. Participants were mostly white British and included more females than males, and it was suggested by the authors that clonal diversity may have been underestimated. The 56-69-year group was small, and its depth increase did not reach significance, likely because of low power. A significant rise in spike-specific TCR breadth and depth was observed after two AZD1222 doses relative to day 0 and relative to MenACWY recipients.

The CDR3 regions of human TCRbeta chains were analyzed by immunosequencing. As for how the authors treated the data: TCRs in the repertoires were compared against a reference library of SARS-CoV-2-specific TCRs that had been generated with the MIRA antigen-specificity platform. Breadth was defined as the fraction of unique TCRs that were SARS-CoV-2-associated. Depth was defined as the fraction of total T cells that were SARS-CoV-2-associated. Using the MIRA data, every spike-specific TCR was mapped to the spike region that the TCR reacted to and assigned to either a CD4 or a CD8 class. Log10-transformed breadth and depth values were compared by one-way ANOVA with Sidak's multiple comparisons tests. TCRdb provides this immuneACCESS table in a form limited to in-frame rearrangements. Some clones are lacking; in checked studies, under half of them reflect an unresolved V gene, and why the rest are absent is not known. The DNA gave D and trimming, while V, J and clone size come from that table. This sample has some 130,000 clones in its table, and approximately 86% of those were observed once. Of the sample, 2% to 3% falls within the top ten clones.

The time point tag for this specimen amounts to: about 28 days (+/-7) after the second vaccine dose. AZD1222 recipients given second doses at about 4 weeks or at about 12 weeks were pooled, since spike-specific TCR depth and breadth were not found to differ between the two schedules. Samples from vaccinated people were obtained from the UK trials COV001 and COV002, which included a single-blind randomized controlled phase 2/3 trial of AZD1222 (ChAdOx1 nCoV-19) in healthy adults. Trial participant PBMC samples were collected at day 0 and day 28 after the second dose for TCRbeta chain sequencing. Reading from cysteine to phenylalanine, the CDR3 counts 15 amino acids. Only CDR3 DNA remains: 45 bases, in frame from the first base. The germline V and J ends show losses of 5 bases and 1 base respectively, and no gene match explains 6 bases of the junction. The germline V gene sets CDR1 to MNHEY and CDR2 to SVGAGI.

Details on this clone: Its antigen remains undetermined. Base qualities are not provided; no much larger clone lies one nucleotide away.

This receptor was obtained from an adult who received the AZD1222 COVID-19 vaccine. The source material was peripheral blood, sampled 28 days after the second AZD1222 dose. Recombination joined TRBV6-5 with TRBJ2-7; TRBD2 aligns with 9 central bases. The CDR3 region has the sequence CASSPQRGASYEQYF. The nucleotide sequence is given as TGTGCCAGCAGTCCTCAGCGGGGGGCGTCCTACGAGCAGTACTTC.